These T cell receptor beta chains were read from a single sample in a study of blood T cell repertoires in COVID-19. Produced via immunoSEQ multiplex PCR; TCRdb's table is partial and in-frame only. The sample holds about 150,000 clones, about four fifths seen once. The specimen sequenced was peripheral blood. The receptors were sampled from a man between 60 and 75 years old with acute or convalescent COVID-19. CDR3s include the opening cysteine and the closing phenylalanine or tryptophan. D genes are given only for firm matches. Size is stated for part of the rows, as once, few or many counts, or as a class when the clone is expanded.

CASSVGDRGEAFF,TGTGCCAGCAGCGTAGGGGATCGGGGTGAAGCTTTCTTT,TRBV9,TRBJ1-1,.,.
CASSRQRSGELFF,TGTGCCAGCAGTCGACAGAGGTCCGGGGAGCTGTTTTTT,TRBV6-5,TRBJ2-2,.,.
CASSINYEQYF,TGTGCCAGCAGCATCAACTACGAGCAGTACTTC,TRBV5-6,TRBJ2-7,.,once
CASSLAGGSGNTIYF,TGTGCCAGCAGCTTAGCAGGGGGCTCTGGAAACACCATATATTTT,TRBV7-2,TRBJ1-3,.,few
CASSLGDSTSGNTIYF,TGTGCCAGCAGCTTAGGGGACAGTACCTCTGGAAACACCATATATTTT,TRBV7-9,TRBJ1-3,TRBD1,.
CASTRTVESYGYTF,TGTGCCAGCACCCGAACGGTGGAGAGCTATGGCTACACCTTC,TRBV2,TRBJ1-2,.,.
CASSYGQGKDLYF,TGTGCCAGCAGTTACGGGCAGGGCAAGGACCTGTACTTC,TRBV6-2/TRBV6-3,TRBJ2-7,.,.
CASSATTGSPLHF,TGTGCCAGCAGCGCCACGACAGGGTCACCCCTCCACTTT,TRBV11-2,TRBJ1-6,TRBD1,.
CASSYGQGNTGELFF,TGTGCCAGTAGTTATGGACAGGGGAACACCGGGGAGCTGTTTTTT,TRBV19,TRBJ2-2,TRBD1,few
CASSLRGTGELFF,TGTGCCAGCAGTTTAAGGGGCACCGGGGAGCTGTTTTTT,TRBV12-3/TRBV12-4,TRBJ2-2,.,.
CASSLVRPGVGTYNSPLHF,TGTGCCAGCAGCTTAGTGCGGCCAGGGGTAGGGACCTATAATTCACCCCTCCACTTT,TRBV7-2,TRBJ1-6,.,.
CASSESRAEQFF,TGTGCCAGCTCGGAGAGTCGCGCTGAGCAGTTCTTC,TRBV18,TRBJ2-1,.,once
CASSFRPVTAYSGANVLTF,TGTGCCAGCAGCTTCAGGCCGGTGACAGCCTACTCTGGGGCCAACGTCCTGACTTTC,TRBV7-2,TRBJ2-6,.,.
CASSSGTISNQPQHF,TGTGCCAGCAGTTCCGGGACAATCAGCAATCAGCCCCAGCATTTT,TRBV27,TRBJ1-5,.,.
CASSRDPPGGGRDEQYF,TGCGCCAGCAGTCGTGACCCTCCAGGGGGCGGGCGGGACGAGCAGTACTTC,TRBV5-1,TRBJ2-7,TRBD1,.
CASSLAQSGNTIYF,TGTGCCAGCAGCTTGGCACAGTCTGGAAACACCATATATTTT,TRBV5-6,TRBJ1-3,.,.
CASMWLGGPNTEAFF,TGTGCCAGTATGTGGCTGGGAGGGCCTAACACTGAAGCTTTCTTT,TRBV19,TRBJ1-1,.,once
CASSPSGTVYGYTF,TGTGCCAGCAGTCCTTCCGGGACAGTGTATGGCTACACCTTC,TRBV28,TRBJ1-2,TRBD1,.
CASSQDSVSGNTIYF,TGCGCCAGCAGCCAAGATTCCGTCTCTGGAAACACCATATATTTT,TRBV4-1,TRBJ1-3,.,few
CASSPLTVNTEAFF,TGCGCCAGCAGCCCACTGACAGTGAACACTGAAGCTTTCTTT,TRBV5-1,TRBJ1-1,.,.
CASSHRELNEKLFF,TGTGCCAGCAGCCACCGGGAGTTAAATGAAAAACTGTTTTTT,TRBV7-9,TRBJ1-4,.,.
CASSLPRGQARTGELFF,TGTGCCAGCAGCCTGCCCCGAGGACAGGCACGCACCGGGGAGCTGTTTTTT,TRBV6-2/TRBV6-3,TRBJ2-2,TRBD1,once
CASTLVFWGDRRADTQYF,TGTGCCAGCACCTTGGTATTTTGGGGTGATCGGAGGGCGGATACGCAGTATTTT,TRBV7-9,TRBJ2-3,.,.
CASSKRGKETQYF,TGTGCCAGCAGCAAGCGGGGGAAAGAGACCCAGTACTTC,TRBV6-2/TRBV6-3,TRBJ2-5,TRBD2,.
CASSRTGTGAYEQYF,TGTGCCAGCAGCCGAACCGGGACAGGTGCCTACGAGCAGTACTTC,TRBV14,TRBJ2-7,TRBD1,.
CAISGGSYGYTF,TGTGCCATCAGTGGCGGGAGCTATGGCTACACCTTC,TRBV10-3,TRBJ1-2,.,.
CASSLRPSGSHEQYF,TGTGCCAGCAGCTTAAGGCCTAGCGGGAGCCACGAGCAGTACTTC,TRBV7-2,TRBJ2-7,TRBD2,.
CASSLPRQGGDEQFF,TGTGCCAGCAGCTTGCCGAGACAGGGGGGGGATGAGCAGTTCTTC,TRBV5-4,TRBJ2-1,TRBD1,.
CASSLRLAGSTDTQYF,TGTGCCAGCAGTCTCCGACTAGCGGGGAGCACAGATACGCAGTATTTT,TRBV7-9,TRBJ2-3,TRBD2,.
CASSHSYRLLYGYTF,TGTGCCAGCAGCCATTCGTACAGGCTTTTGTATGGCTACACCTTC,TRBV21-1,TRBJ1-2,.,.
CASSLGRGEAFF,TGTGCCAGCAGCTTAGGCAGGGGGGAAGCTTTCTTT,TRBV7-3,TRBJ1-1,TRBD1,.
CASSRTSGSSYEQYF,TGCGCCAGCAGTCGTACTAGCGGGAGTTCCTACGAGCAGTACTTC,TRBV5-1,TRBJ2-7,TRBD2,.
CASSLLGVDGYTF,TGTGCCAGCAGTTTACTAGGGGTTGATGGCTACACCTTC,TRBV12-3/TRBV12-4,TRBJ1-2,.,once
CASSLGQRGTEQYF,TGCGCCAGCAGCTTGGGCCAGCGGGGTACCGAGCAGTACTTC,TRBV5-1,TRBJ2-7,TRBD2,once
CASSLVTGEEEQYF,TGTGCCAGCAGCTTGGTAACGGGGGAGGAGGAGCAGTACTTC,TRBV5-6,TRBJ2-7,.,.
CASSQPPGQTGTGELFF,TGCGCCAGCAGCCAACCTCCGGGACAAACTGGGACCGGGGAGCTGTTTTTT,TRBV4-1,TRBJ2-2,.,.
CASRQGAGSNQPQHF,TGTGCCAGCAGGCAGGGGGCGGGTAGCAATCAGCCCCAGCATTTT,TRBV6-6,TRBJ1-5,TRBD1,few
CASRAGLSSGNTIYF,TGTGCCAGCAGGGCAGGACTGAGCTCTGGAAACACCATATATTTT,TRBV6-5,TRBJ1-3,.,.
CASYATPDRNGYTF,TGTGCCAGTTACGCTACACCCGACAGGAACGGCTACACCTTC,TRBV28,TRBJ1-2,.,.
CASSPDRAQQFF,TGTGCCAGCAGCCCCGATCGAGCTCAGCAGTTCTTC,TRBV11-2,TRBJ2-1,.,.
CATGTGGRYEQYF,TGTGCCACCGGGACCGGAGGGCGCTACGAGCAGTACTTC,TRBV10-3,TRBJ2-7,.,.